This T cell receptor (beta chain) was sequenced in a study of CD8 T cells in ankylosing spondylitis. CDR3 size: 15 residues. Trimming stripped 6 bases from V and 4 bases from J, with 15 bases between. Quantitative barcoded 5'-RACE was used to prepare TCR beta libraries. TCRdb redid the calling of the 5' RACE reads with MiXCR, one entry per CDR3 protein. Found here are a few hundred thousand distinct CDR3 sequences, under 8.5% of them singletons; the top ten hold 13% to 15%. Regarding the study as a whole: The study looked at matched synovial fluid samples from ankylosing spondylitis patients. Disease-linked clones were reported to be significantly enriched there. Some of the motif variants had earlier been found in reactive arthritis patients' fluid and blood. Seemingly characteristic of ankylosing spondylitis blood was a TCR beta motif consisting of roughly 8 highly homologous variants.

About this clonotype: Its antigen is as yet unknown.

The clonotype was recovered from a male donor with ankylosing spondylitis. Sequencing was performed on blood, either unsorted or a sorted T cell fraction (not recorded which). The chain has TRBV12-3 or TRBV12-4 and TRBJ2-2, with D possibly TRBD1 on 6 matching bases. CDR3 sequence reads: CASSLEGRGTGELFF. In DNA, the CDR3 is TGTGCCAGCAGCCTAGAAGGCAGGGGCACCGGGGAGCTGTTTTTT.